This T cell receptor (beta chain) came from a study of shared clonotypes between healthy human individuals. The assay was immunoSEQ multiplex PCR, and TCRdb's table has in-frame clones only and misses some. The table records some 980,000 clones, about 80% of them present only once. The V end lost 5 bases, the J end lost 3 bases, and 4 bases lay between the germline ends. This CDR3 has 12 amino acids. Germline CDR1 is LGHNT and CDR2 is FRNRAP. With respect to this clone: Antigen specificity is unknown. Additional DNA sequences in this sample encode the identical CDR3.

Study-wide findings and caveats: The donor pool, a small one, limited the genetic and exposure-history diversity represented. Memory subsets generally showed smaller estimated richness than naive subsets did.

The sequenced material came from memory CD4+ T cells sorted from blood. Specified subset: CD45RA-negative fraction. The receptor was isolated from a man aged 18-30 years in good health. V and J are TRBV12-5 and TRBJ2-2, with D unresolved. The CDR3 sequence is CASGRDTGELFF. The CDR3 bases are TGTGCTAGTGGTCGGGACACCGGGGAGCTGTTTTTT.